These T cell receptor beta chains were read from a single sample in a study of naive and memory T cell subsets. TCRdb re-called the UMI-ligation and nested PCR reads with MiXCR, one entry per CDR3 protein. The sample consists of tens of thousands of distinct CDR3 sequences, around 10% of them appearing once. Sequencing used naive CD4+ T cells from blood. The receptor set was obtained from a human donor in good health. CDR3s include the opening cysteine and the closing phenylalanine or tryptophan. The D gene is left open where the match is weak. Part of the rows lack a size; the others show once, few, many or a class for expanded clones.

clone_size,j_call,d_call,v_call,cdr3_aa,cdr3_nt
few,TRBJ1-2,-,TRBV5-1,CASSPRRGDTNYGYTF,TGCGCCAGCAGCCCCCGACGCGGGGATACTAACTATGGCTACACCTTC
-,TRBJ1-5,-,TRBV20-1,CSASDSNQPQHF,TGCAGTGCTAGCGACAGTAATCAGCCCCAGCATTTC
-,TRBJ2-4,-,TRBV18,CASSPPDGMVYF,TGTGCCAGCTCACCACCTGACGGGATGGTTTACTTC
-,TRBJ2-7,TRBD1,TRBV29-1,CSVVSGGPSEQYF,TGCAGCGTTGTGTCAGGGGGACCCTCCGAGCAGTACTTC
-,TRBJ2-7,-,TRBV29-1,CSAQEVYGEGYEQYF,TGCAGCGCTCAGGAAGTGTACGGAGAGGGGTACGAGCAGTACTTC
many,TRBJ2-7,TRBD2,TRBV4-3,CASSLGGSGGSSYEQYF,TGCGCCAGCAGCCTAGGGGGTAGCGGGGGCAGCTCCTACGAGCAGTACTTC
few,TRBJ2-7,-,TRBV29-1,CSVELVSTYEQYF,TGCAGCGTTGAATTGGTGTCTACCTACGAGCAGTACTTC
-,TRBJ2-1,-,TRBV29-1,CSVRVIEQFF,TGCAGCGTTAGAGTAATTGAGCAGTTCTTC
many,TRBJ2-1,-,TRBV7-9,CASTQRTGRGTTYNEQFF,TGTGCCAGCACCCAGAGGACAGGGCGCGGGACTACCTACAATGAGCAGTTCTTC
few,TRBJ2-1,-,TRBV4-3,CASSQDLGRARYNEQFF,TGCGCCAGCAGCCAAGATCTTGGGCGGGCGCGGTACAATGAGCAGTTCTTC
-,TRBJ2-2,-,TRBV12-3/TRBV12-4,CASSPSHNTGELFF,TGTGCCAGCAGTCCGTCGCATAACACCGGGGAGCTGTTTTTT
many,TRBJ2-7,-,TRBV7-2,CASSLGSGLTYEQYF,TGTGCCAGCAGCTTAGGCAGCGGCCTTACCTACGAGCAGTACTTC
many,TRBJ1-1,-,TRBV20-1,CSVWVGRNTEAFF,TGCAGTGTGTGGGTCGGTAGGAACACTGAAGCTTTCTTT
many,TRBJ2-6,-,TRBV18,CASSPGFGANVLTF,TGTGCCAGCTCCCCGGGGTTTGGGGCCAACGTCCTGACTTTC
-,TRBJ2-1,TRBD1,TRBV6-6,CASRNPGQGLYNEQFF,TGTGCCAGCAGGAACCCGGGACAGGGCCTTTACAATGAGCAGTTCTTC
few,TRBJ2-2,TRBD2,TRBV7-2,CASSLAGTSAYTGELFF,TGTGCCAGCAGCTTAGCCGGGACTAGCGCTTACACCGGGGAGCTGTTTTTT
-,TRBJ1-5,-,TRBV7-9,CASSADSPNQPQHF,TGTGCCAGCAGCGCCGACAGTCCTAATCAGCCCCAGCATTTT
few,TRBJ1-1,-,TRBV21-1,CASSKVPGNRDITPMNTEAFF,TGTGCCAGCAGCAAAGTGCCGGGCAACCGGGACATTACCCCTATGAACACTGAAGCTTTCTTT
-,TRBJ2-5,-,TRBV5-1,CASSFTIQETQYF,TGCGCCAGCAGCTTCACAATCCAAGAGACCCAGTACTTC
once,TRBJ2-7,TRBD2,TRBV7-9,CASSLVALTSDFYEQYF,TGTGCCAGCAGCTTAGTTGCACTGACTAGCGATTTCTACGAGCAGTACTTC